This note documents a single T cell receptor beta chain sequence. The antigen is undetermined. V lost 3 bases and J 4 bases, leaving 12 bases between the germline ends. Germline CDR1 MDHEN, CDR2 SYDVKM. CDR3 length: 14 amino acids. This entry comes from a study of T cell responses to AZD1222 COVID-19 vaccine. As for the study in general: It was second doses at about 4 or about 12 weeks that were pooled.

Study outcomes and limitations: Of spike-specific TCRs, nearly half reportedly target regions left unmutated in variants. The donor cohort was predominantly white British with a female majority, and clonal diversity may have been underestimated.

Produced via immunoSEQ multiplex PCR; TCRdb's table is partial and in-frame only. The table shows more than 85,000 clones, with about 85% occurring only once. The clonotype originates from an adult in good health. Sequencing used peripheral blood, obtained on day 0 of AZD1222 vaccination. The chain has TRBV28 and TRBJ1-2; D remains unclear. In DNA form, the CDR3 reads TGTGCCAGCAGTTTTGACCCCCGGACCTATGGCTACACCTTC. Translation gives CASSFDPRTYGYTF.